This record covers a single T cell receptor (beta chain). What it binds is not known. Other DNA variants within this sample encode the same CDR3. This record belongs to a study of siplizumab effects on memory and regulatory T cells. Study findings and constraints: Naive T cells were seen as more diverse than memory cells and as major alloresponse contributors. Versus less than 35% in controls, the mappable alloreactive CD4+ clones averaged about 74% Treg-derived with siplizumab.

Assay used: immunoSEQ multiplex PCR; TCRdb lists only in-frame clones, some missing. The data hold over 55,000 clones, with approximately 82% observed a single time. This TCR came from a human donor in good health. Source material: memory CD4+ T cells sorted from blood.

The CDR3 DNA reads as TGTGCCACCAGCAGAGGTGGCGGGATTACAGATACGCAGTATTTT. It codes for CATSRGGGITDTQYF. This chain uses TRBV15 with TRBJ2-3; the D gene is possibly TRBD2 (6 bases). Germline CDR1 reads LNHNV; CDR2 reads YYDKDF (reference sequence). The V gene lost 1 base and the J gene lost 3 bases, with 11 bases spanning the gap. The CDR3 extends over 15 amino acids.